The following is a T cell receptor beta chain sequence with its context. Its target is not known. This record comes from a study of immune cell composition in non-small cell lung cancer. On the study more broadly: Lung adenocarcinoma or squamous carcinoma made up most tumours.

Germline CDR1 KGHSH, CDR2 LQKENI. V lost 1 base, J lost 2 bases, and 12 bases lay in between. The CDR3 consists of 16 residues. Study-level findings and limits: Shared sequences between tumour-reactive and dominant in vivo clones were not proven. Top 10 clone scores and clonality were higher in squamous than adenocarcinoma.

The protocol was immunoSEQ multiplex PCR, while the TCRdb copy is restricted to in-frame clones and leaves out a portion. The table shows about 6,700 clones, with less than 75% occurring only once. The sequenced sample consisted of lung tumor tissue. The sequence was collected from a human donor with non-small cell lung cancer. The genes are TRBV18 and TRBJ1-3; no firm D call. The CDR3 DNA reads TGTGCCAGCTCACCACGAATGGAGGGCGCTGGAAACACCATATATTTT. Protein product: CASSPRMEGAGNTIYF.